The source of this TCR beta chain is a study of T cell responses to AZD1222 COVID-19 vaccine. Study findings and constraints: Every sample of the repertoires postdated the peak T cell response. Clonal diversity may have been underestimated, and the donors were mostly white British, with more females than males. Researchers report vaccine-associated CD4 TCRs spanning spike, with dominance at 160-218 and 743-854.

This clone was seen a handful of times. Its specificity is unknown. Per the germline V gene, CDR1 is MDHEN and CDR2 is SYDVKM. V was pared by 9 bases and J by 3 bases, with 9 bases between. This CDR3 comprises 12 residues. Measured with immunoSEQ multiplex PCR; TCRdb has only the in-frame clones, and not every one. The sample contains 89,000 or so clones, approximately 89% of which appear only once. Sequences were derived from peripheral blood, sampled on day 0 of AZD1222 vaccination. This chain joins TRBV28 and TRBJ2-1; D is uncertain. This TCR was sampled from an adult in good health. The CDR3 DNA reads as TGTGCCAGTTTCTCTGTCTACAATGAGCAGTTCTTC. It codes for CASFSVYNEQFF.